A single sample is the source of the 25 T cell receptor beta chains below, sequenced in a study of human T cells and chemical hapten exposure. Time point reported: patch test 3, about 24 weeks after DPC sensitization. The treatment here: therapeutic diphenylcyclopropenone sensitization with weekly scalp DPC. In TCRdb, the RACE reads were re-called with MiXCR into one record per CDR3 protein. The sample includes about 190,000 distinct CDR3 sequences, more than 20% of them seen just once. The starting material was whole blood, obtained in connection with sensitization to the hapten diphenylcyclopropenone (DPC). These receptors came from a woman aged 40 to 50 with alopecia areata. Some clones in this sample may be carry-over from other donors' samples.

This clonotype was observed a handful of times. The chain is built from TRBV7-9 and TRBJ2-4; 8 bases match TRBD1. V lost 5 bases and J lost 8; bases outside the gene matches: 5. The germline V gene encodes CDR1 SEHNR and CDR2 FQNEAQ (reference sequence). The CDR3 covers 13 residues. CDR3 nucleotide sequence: TGTGCCAGCAGCCTGACAGGGGCGGACATTCAGTACTTC. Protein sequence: CASSLTGADIQYF. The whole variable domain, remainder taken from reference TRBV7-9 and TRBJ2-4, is DTGVSQNPRHKITKRGQNVTFRCDPISEHNRLYWYRQTLGQGPEFLTYFQNEAQLEKSRLLSDRFSAERPKGSFSTLEIQRTEQGDSAMYLCASSLTGADIQYFGAGTRLSVL.

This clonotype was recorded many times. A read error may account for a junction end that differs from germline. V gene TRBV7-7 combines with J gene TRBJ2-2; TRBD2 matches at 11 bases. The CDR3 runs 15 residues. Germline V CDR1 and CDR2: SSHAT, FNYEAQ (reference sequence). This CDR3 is CASSFSGRGTGELFF. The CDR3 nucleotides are TGTGCTAGCAGCTTTAGCGGGAGGGGCACCGGGGAGCTGTTTTTT.

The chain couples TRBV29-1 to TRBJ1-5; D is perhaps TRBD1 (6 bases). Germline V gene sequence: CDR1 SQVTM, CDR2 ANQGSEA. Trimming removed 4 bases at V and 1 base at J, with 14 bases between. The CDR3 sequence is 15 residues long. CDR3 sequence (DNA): TGCAGCGTTGCTCTGGACAGCGGGAGCAATCAGCCCCAGCATTTT. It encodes CSVALDSGSNQPQHF.

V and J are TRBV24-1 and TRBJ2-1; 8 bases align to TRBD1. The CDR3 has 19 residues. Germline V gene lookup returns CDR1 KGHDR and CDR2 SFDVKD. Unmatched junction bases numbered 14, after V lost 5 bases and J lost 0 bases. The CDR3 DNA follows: TGTGCCACCAGTGTGTCACAGGGGGTCGCGGGCAGCTCCTACAATGAGCAGTTCTTC. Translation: CATSVSQGVAGSSYNEQFF.

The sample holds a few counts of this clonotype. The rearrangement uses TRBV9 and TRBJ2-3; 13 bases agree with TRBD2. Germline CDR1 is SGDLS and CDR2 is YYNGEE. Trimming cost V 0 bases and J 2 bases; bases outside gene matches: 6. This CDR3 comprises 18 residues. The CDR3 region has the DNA TGTGCCAGCAGCGTAGCTTGGACTAGCGGGAGTCACACAGATACGCAGTATTTT. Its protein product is CASSVAWTSGSHTDTQYF.

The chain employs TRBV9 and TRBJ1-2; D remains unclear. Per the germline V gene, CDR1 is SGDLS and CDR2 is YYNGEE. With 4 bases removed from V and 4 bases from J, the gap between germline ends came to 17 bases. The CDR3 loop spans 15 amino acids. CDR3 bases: TGTGCCAGCAGCCCCCATCTCGAGGAGATCTATGGCTACACCTTC. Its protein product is CASSPHLEEIYGYTF.

The CDR3 region has the DNA TGTGCCAGCAGGACAGTTAGTACTATAAGATCTGGAAACACCATATATTTT. It translates to CASRTVSTIRSGNTIYF. The V gene is TRBV7-2, the J gene TRBJ1-3; D may be TRBD1 (5 bases). Per germline, CDR1 SGHTA and CDR2 FQGNSA. Trimming removed 6 bases at V and 1 base at J, with 19 bases between. CDR3 length: 17 residues.

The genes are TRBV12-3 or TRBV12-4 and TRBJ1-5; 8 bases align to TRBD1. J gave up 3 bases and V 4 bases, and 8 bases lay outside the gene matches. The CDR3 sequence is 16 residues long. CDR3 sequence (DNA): TGTGCCAGCAGTTCCCGGACAGGGCGCGACAATCAGCCCCAGCATTTT. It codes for CASSSRTGRDNQPQHF.

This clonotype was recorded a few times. The CDR3 coding sequence is TGCGCCAGCAGTGATGGAGGGGACGAGCAGTACTTC. This sequence encodes CASSDGGDEQYF. The chain couples TRBV10-2 to TRBJ2-7; weak D call: TRBD2 (6 bases). This CDR3 contains 12 residues. V was trimmed by 3 bases and J by 5 bases, leaving 8 bases between them. From germline, CDR1 is WSHSY and CDR2 SAAADI.

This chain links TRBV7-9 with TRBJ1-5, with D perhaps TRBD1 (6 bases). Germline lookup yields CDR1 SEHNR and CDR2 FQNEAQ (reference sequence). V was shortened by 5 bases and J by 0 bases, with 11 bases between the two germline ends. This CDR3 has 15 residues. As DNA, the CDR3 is TGTGCCAGCAGCCCAGGGACATCTAGCAATCAGCCCCAGCATTTT. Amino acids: CASSPGTSSNQPQHF.

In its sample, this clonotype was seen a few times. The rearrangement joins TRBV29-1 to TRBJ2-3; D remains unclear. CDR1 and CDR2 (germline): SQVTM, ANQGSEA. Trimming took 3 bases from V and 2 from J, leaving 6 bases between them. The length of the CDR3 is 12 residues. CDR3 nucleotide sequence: TGCAGCGTTGACGCGGCCACAGATACGCAGTATTTT. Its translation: CSVDAATDTQYF.

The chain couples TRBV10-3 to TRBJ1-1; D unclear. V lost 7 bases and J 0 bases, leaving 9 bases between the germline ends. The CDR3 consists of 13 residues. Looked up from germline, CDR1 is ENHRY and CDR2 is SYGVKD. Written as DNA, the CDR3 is TGTGCCATCACGGGTTCCATGAACACTGAAGCTTTCTTT. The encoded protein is CAITGSMNTEAFF.

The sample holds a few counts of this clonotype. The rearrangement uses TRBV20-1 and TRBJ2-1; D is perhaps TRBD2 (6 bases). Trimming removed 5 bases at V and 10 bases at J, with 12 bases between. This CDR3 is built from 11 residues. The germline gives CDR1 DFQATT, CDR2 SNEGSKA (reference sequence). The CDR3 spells CSALSGREQFF. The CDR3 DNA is TGCAGTGCTCTTAGCGGAAGGGAGCAGTTCTTC.

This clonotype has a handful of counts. CDR3: CASTVRGRGGEQFF. The CDR3 nucleotides read TGTGCCAGCACGGTCCGGGGGCGCGGTGGTGAGCAGTTCTTC. The chain has TRBV28 and TRBJ2-1; perhaps D is TRBD1 or TRBD2 (6 bases each). Germline CDR1 MDHEN, CDR2 SYDVKM. There are 14 residues in the CDR3. V gave up 7 bases and J gave up 9 bases, with 19 bases separating them.

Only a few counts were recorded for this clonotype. CDR3 DNA sequence: TGTGCCAGCAGCTTTGGAGGGGACCGTTACAATGAGCAGTTCTTC. Its translation: CASSFGGDRYNEQFF. The J gene is TRBJ2-1, the V gene TRBV7-9, with D perhaps matching TRBD2 (6 bases). This CDR3 is 15 amino acids long. In germline, CDR1 is SEHNR, CDR2 FQNEAQ (reference sequence). Trimming stripped 3 bases from V and 4 bases from J, with 13 bases between.

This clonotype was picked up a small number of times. This chain's CDR3 is CASSGGGTQYF. As DNA, the CDR3 is TGTGCCAGCAGCGGAGGGGGTACGCAGTATTTT. The chain couples TRBV7-2 to TRBJ2-3; D is tentatively TRBD1 or TRBD2 (6 bases each). Germline V gene lookup returns CDR1 SGHTA and CDR2 FQGNSA. Between the trimmed V and J ends, which lost 5 bases and 8 bases, there was a span of 8 bases. There are 11 residues in the CDR3.

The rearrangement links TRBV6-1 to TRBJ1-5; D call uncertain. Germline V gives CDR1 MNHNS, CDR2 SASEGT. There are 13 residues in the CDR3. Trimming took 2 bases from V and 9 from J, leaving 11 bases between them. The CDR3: CASSELTNGPQHF. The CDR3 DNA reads TGTGCCAGCAGTGAACTAACGAATGGGCCCCAGCATTTT.

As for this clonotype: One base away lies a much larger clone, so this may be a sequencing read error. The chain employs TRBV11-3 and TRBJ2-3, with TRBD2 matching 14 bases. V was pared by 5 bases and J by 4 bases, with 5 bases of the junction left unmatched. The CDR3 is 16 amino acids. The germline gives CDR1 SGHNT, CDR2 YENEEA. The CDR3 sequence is CASSPGTSGSSDTQYF. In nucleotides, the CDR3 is TGTGCCAGCAGCCCCGGGACTAGCGGGAGTTCAGATACGCAGTATTTT. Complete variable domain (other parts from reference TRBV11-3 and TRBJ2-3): EAGVVQSPRYKIIEKKQPVAFWCNPISGHNTLYWYLQNLGQGPELLIRYENEEAVDDSQLPKDRFSAERLKGVDSTLKIQPAELGDSAVYLCASSPGTSGSSDTQYFGPGTRLTVL.

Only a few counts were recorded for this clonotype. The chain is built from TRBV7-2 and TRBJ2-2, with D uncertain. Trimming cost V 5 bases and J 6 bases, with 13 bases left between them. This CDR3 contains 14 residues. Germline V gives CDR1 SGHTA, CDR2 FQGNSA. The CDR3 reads CASSAELNAGELFF. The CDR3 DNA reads TGTGCCAGCAGCGCCGAACTTAACGCCGGGGAGCTGTTTTTT. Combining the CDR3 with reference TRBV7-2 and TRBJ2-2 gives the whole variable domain GAGVSQSPSNKVTEKGKDVELRCDPISGHTALYWYRQSLGQGLEFLIYFQGNSAPDKSGLPSDRFSAERTGGSVSTLTIQRTQQEDSAVYLCASSAELNAGELFFGEGSRLTVL.

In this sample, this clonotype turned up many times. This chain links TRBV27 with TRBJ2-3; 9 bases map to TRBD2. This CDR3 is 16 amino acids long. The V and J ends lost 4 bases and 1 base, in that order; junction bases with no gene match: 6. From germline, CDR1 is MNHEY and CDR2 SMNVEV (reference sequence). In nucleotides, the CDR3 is TGTGCCAGCAGTTCCCCGGCTAGCGGGGGCACAGATACGCAGTATTTT. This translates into CASSSPASGGTDTQYF.

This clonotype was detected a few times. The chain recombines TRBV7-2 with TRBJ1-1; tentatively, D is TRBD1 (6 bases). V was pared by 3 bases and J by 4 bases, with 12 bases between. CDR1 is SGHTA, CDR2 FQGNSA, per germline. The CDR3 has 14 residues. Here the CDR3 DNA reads TGTGCCAGCAGCTTGACAGGATCGAGCACTGAAGCTTTCTTT. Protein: CASSLTGSSTEAFF.

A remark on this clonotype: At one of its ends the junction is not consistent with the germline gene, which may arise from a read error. The DNA of the CDR3 is TGTGCCAACAGCTTAGCTAGCGGGACGCCCGGGGAGCTGTTTTTT. As protein: CANSLASGTPGELFF. V and J are TRBV7-2 and TRBJ2-2, with 9 bases lining up with TRBD2. The length of the CDR3 is 15 residues. CDR1 and CDR2 (germline): SGHTA, FQGNSA.

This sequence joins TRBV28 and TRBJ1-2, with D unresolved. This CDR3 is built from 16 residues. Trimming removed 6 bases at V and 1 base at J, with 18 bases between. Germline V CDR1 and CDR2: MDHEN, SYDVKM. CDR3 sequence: CASSPGRKSLNYGYTF. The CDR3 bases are TGTGCCAGCAGCCCCGGACGGAAGAGCCTTAACTATGGCTACACCTTC.

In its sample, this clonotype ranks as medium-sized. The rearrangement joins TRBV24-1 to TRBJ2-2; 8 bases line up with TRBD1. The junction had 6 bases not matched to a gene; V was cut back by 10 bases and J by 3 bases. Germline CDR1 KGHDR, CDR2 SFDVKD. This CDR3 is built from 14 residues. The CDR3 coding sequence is TGTGCCACTAAGACAGGGGAGGACACCGGGGAGCTGTTTTTT. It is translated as CATKTGEDTGELFF.

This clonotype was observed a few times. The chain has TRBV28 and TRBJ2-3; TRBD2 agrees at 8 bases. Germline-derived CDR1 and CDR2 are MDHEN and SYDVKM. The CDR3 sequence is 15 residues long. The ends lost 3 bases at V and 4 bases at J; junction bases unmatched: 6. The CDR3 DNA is TGTGCCAGCAGTTTCAGCGGGAGAAGGTCAGATACGCAGTATTTT. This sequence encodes CASSFSGRRSDTQYF.